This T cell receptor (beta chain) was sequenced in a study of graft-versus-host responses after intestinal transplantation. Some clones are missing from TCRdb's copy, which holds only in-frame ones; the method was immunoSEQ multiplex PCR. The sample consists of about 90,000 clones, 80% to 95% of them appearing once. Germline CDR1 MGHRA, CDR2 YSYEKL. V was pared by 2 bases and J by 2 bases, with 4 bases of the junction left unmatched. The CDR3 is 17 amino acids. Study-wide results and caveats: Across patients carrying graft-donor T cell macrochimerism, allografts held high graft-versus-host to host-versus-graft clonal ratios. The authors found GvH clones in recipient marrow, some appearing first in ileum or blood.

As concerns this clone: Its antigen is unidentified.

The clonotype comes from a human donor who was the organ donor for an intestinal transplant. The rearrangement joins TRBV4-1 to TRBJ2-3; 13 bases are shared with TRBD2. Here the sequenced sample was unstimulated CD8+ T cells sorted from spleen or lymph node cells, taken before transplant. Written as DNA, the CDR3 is TGCGCCAGCAGCCAAACTAGCGGGGGGGGCCACACAGATACGCAGTATTTT. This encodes CASSQTSGGGHTDTQYF.